The 19 T cell receptor beta chains listed next were all sequenced from one sample in a study of T cell responses to AZD1222 COVID-19 vaccine. Data came from immunoSEQ multiplex PCR; TCRdb stores just in-frame clones and leaves some out. The sample shows some 120,000 clones, more than 65% of them seen only once. Source: peripheral blood, taken on day 0 of AZD1222 vaccination. These receptor sequences come from an adult in good health.

The V call is TRBV6-5, the J call TRBJ1-6; D uncertain. The V end lost 7 bases, the J end lost 7 bases, and 14 bases lay between the germline ends. The germline V gene encodes CDR1 MNHEY and CDR2 SVGAGI. The CDR3 loop spans 14 amino acids. CDR3 in DNA: TGTGCCAGCAAGGTGGCTCTGGGAAATTCACCCCTCCACTTT. Translated: CASKVALGNSPLHF.

This sequence joins TRBV27 and TRBJ2-7; tentatively, D is TRBD2 (5 bases). The CDR3 runs 14 residues. The V and J ends lost 5 bases and 0 bases respectively, with 11 bases between them. Germline lookup yields CDR1 MNHEY and CDR2 SMNVEV (reference sequence). The CDR3 spells CASSLGGYSYEQYF. CDR3 DNA sequence: TGTGCCAGCAGTCTCGGAGGATACTCCTACGAGCAGTACTTC.

This clone turned up a few times. The chain combines TRBV9 with TRBJ1-2; 11 nucleotides align to TRBD1. Trimming took 5 bases from V and 4 from J; bases not matched to a gene: 13. The CDR3 loop spans 17 amino acids. The germline V gene has CDR1 SGDLS and CDR2 YYNGEE. CDR3 DNA: TGTGCCAGCAGGGCCGATGCCGGGACAGGGGGGATCTATGGCTACACCTTC. This codes for CASRADAGTGGIYGYTF.

The gene calls are TRBV4-2 and TRBJ2-3; TRBD2 matches 13 bases. The CDR3 loop spans 18 amino acids. The germline V gene encodes CDR1 LGHNA and CDR2 YNFKEQ. The ends lost 0 bases at V and 2 bases at J; junction bases unmatched: 5. CDR3 DNA: TGTGCCAGCAGCCAAGAGGGGGGGACTAGCGGGACCACAGATACGCAGTATTTT. Its protein is CASSQEGGTSGTTDTQYF.

This chain joins TRBV7-2 and TRBJ2-1; a possible D gene is TRBD2 (6 bases). In germline, CDR1 is SGHTA, CDR2 FQGNSA. The CDR3 loop spans 12 amino acids. V lost 11 bases and J lost 3, with 11 bases in between. The CDR3 loop reads CAPRGSYNEQFF. The CDR3 nucleotides read TGTGCCCCCCGGGGGAGCTACAATGAGCAGTTCTTC. The full variable domain, its missing parts supplied by reference TRBV7-2 and TRBJ2-1, is GAGVSQSPSNKVTEKGKDVELRCDPISGHTALYWYRQSLGQGLEFLIYFQGNSAPDKSGLPSDRFSAERTGGSVSTLTIQRTQQEDSAVYLCAPRGSYNEQFFGPGTRLTVL.

The V gene is TRBV7-3, the J gene TRBJ2-3; TRBD2 aligns across 10 bases. This CDR3 has 15 amino acids. Trimming cost V 5 bases and J 7 bases; bases outside gene matches: 9. CDR1 and CDR2 from the germline V gene are SGHTA and FQGTGA. The CDR3 reads CASSHGASGSNTQYF. CDR3 coding DNA: TGTGCCAGCAGCCACGGGGCTAGCGGGAGTAATACGCAGTATTTT.

The chain joins TRBV5-1 to TRBJ2-3; maybe TRBD2 (6 bases). The CDR3 has 16 residues. Trimming took 4 bases from V and 1 from J, leaving 16 bases between them. Looked up from germline, CDR1 is SGHRS and CDR2 is YFSETQ. As DNA, the CDR3 is TGCGCCAGCAGCCCTTTGGCGGGGACCGGCACAGATACGCAGTATTTT. The encoded protein is CASSPLAGTGTDTQYF.

V is TRBV7-9 and J is TRBJ1-5, with 7 bases matching TRBD1. V gave up 4 bases and J gave up 3 bases; unmatched junction bases: 6. The CDR3 sequence is 15 residues long. The germline V gene has CDR1 SEHNR and CDR2 FQNEAQ (reference sequence). The CDR3 DNA reads as TGTGCCAGCAGCTCCGGACAGGTATACAATCAGCCCCAGCATTTT. Its translation is CASSSGQVYNQPQHF.

The J gene is TRBJ2-7, the V gene TRBV7-2; the match to TRBD2 covers 9 bases. This CDR3 spans 15 amino acids. Germline CDR1 reads SGHTA; CDR2 reads FQGNSA. V dropped 5 bases and J dropped 4; count of bases not matched to a gene: 9. The CDR3 reads CASSPDSGRGYEQYF. The CDR3 region has the DNA TGTGCCAGCAGCCCCGATAGCGGGAGAGGGTACGAGCAGTACTTC.

This clone turned up a few times. This chain connects TRBV6-1 to TRBJ1-1; TRBD1 is a possible D gene (5 bases). Trimming left V 0 bases short and J 9 bases short, with 11 bases between. Germline CDR1 is MNHNS and CDR2 is SASEGT. This CDR3 has 13 amino acids. CDR3 nucleotide sequence: TGTGCCAGCAGTGAAGCGCTTCGACAGCAAGCTTTCTTT. This codes for CASSEALRQQAFF.

The CDR3 sequence: CATWGKYNSPLHF. For the CDR3, the DNA is TGTGCCACTTGGGGGAAGTATAATTCACCCCTCCACTTT. The chain carries TRBV19 and TRBJ1-6; maybe TRBD1 (5 bases). Trimming shortened V by 10 bases and J by 4 bases, and 11 bases separated the two germline ends. Germline assignment: CDR1 LNHDA and CDR2 SQIVND (reference sequence). The CDR3 totals 13 residues.

J is TRBJ1-1 and V is TRBV12-3 or TRBV12-4, with D hard to call. This CDR3 comprises 13 residues. V was cut by 2 bases and J by 0 bases, with 4 bases left in between. The CDR3 DNA reads as TGTGCCAGCAGTTTACGGCTGAACACTGAAGCTTTCTTT. This translates into CASSLRLNTEAFF.

The chain recombines TRBV5-6 with TRBJ1-2; D is perhaps TRBD1 (5 bases). The germline V and J ends were trimmed by 2 bases and 2 bases, with 13 bases remaining between them. The CDR3 runs to 15 residues. The germline V gene encodes CDR1 SGHDT and CDR2 YYEEEE. The DNA for the CDR3 is TGTGCCAGCAGCTTTCTAAGTAGGGGCAACTATGGCTACACCTTC. This gives the protein CASSFLSRGNYGYTF.

V gene TRBV12-3 or TRBV12-4 combines with J gene TRBJ1-1; 8 positions match TRBD1. This CDR3 is built from 12 residues. V trimming: 7 bases; J trimming: 4 bases; junction bases outside the gene matches: 2. The CDR3 loop reads CASTRGLTEAFF. Here the CDR3 DNA reads TGTGCCAGCACCAGGGGGCTCACTGAAGCTTTCTTT.

This clone was detected a few times. The CDR3 spells CASSPSGRALFFTDTQYF. For the CDR3, the DNA is TGTGCCAGCAGCCCTAGCGGGAGGGCCCTCTTTTTCACAGATACGCAGTATTTT. The rearrangement uses TRBV7-9 and TRBJ2-3; 12 bases map to TRBD2. The CDR3 has 18 amino acids. The germline gives CDR1 SEHNR, CDR2 FQNEAQ (reference sequence). After removal of 5 bases from V and 2 bases from J, the junction contained 11 bases not matched to a gene.

The V call is TRBV5-1, the J call TRBJ1-1; 7 bases line up with TRBD1. The CDR3 contains 15 residues. Germline assignment: CDR1 SGHRS and CDR2 YFSETQ. The junction had 8 bases not matched to a gene; V was cut back by 3 bases and J by 3 bases. CDR3 in amino acids: CASSSSRGLYTEAFF. The CDR3 coding sequence is TGCGCCAGCAGCTCCTCCAGGGGGTTGTACACTGAAGCTTTCTTT.

The chain employs TRBV5-3 and TRBJ1-4; a possible D gene is TRBD1 (5 bases). TRBV5-3 is assigned to the ORF class and has an uncertain function. The CDR3 is made up of 13 amino acids. V dropped 9 bases and J dropped 4 bases, with 13 bases sitting between them. The CDR3 coding sequence is TGTGCCACAGTGGGGACGGTTAATGAAAAACTGTTTTTT. Residues: CATVGTVNEKLFF.

This chain connects TRBV10-3 to TRBJ1-2; D may be TRBD1 (5 bases). CDR3 size: 14 residues. The germline gives CDR1 ENHRY, CDR2 SYGVKD. Trimming removed 10 bases from V and 2 bases from J, with 17 bases in between. The CDR3 sequence is CATQLGVQNYGYTF. In DNA form, the CDR3 reads TGTGCCACCCAGCTGGGGGTTCAGAACTATGGCTACACCTTC.

The J gene is TRBJ2-3, the V gene TRBV2; possible D gene TRBD1, 6 bases. V was cut by 7 bases and J by 3 bases, with 11 bases left in between. Germline assignment: CDR1 SNHLY and CDR2 FYNNEI. This CDR3 is 13 amino acids long. The CDR3 loop is CASIQGYTDTQYF. The CDR3 DNA is TGTGCCAGCATCCAGGGGTATACAGATACGCAGTATTTT.